This T cell receptor (beta chain) was retrieved from a study of cytomegalovirus exposure and HLA in healthy donors. Looking at the study overall: Researchers previously reported finding 90 million to 130 million unique TCR beta sequences from around 200 million T cells. Of all 400 or so donors who were genotyped, 75% to 90% belonged to the Caucasian-associated ancestry cluster.

Study results and caveats: CMV serostatus stood as the only immune exposure information on hand.

A note on this clone: Its cognate antigen is unknown.

The length of the CDR3 is 15 residues. V gave up 0 bases and J gave up 5 bases, with 13 bases separating them. Germline CDR1 and CDR2: MNHNS and SASEGT. 13 Jbeta primers and 60 Vbeta primers were used for the PCR. Using immunoSEQ multiplex PCR, the repertoire was profiled, and TCRdb retains in-frame clones only, with some absent. This table holds some 160,000 clones, almost 80% found once. The chain combines TRBV6-1 with TRBJ1-2; tentative D call: TRBD1 (5 bases). This clonotype originated in a male donor in good health and CMV-seronegative. The material sequenced was PBMCs. CDR3 sequence reads: CASSEAPGLGYGYTF. The DNA of the CDR3 is TGTGCCAGCAGTGAAGCCCCAGGGTTGGGGTATGGCTACACCTTC.